This passage covers 15 T cell receptor beta chains from one sample sequenced in a study of blood T cell repertoires in COVID-19. The assay was immunoSEQ multiplex PCR, and TCRdb's table has in-frame clones only and misses some. The data hold about 120,000 clones, with around nine tenths observed a single time. The sequenced sample consisted of peripheral blood. These receptor sequences come from a woman in her forties or fifties with acute or convalescent COVID-19.

The chain combines TRBV5-1 with TRBJ2-1, with 7 bases aligning to TRBD2. Germline V gives CDR1 SGHRS, CDR2 YFSETQ. V was pared by 3 bases and J by 4 bases, with 4 bases of the junction left unmatched. The CDR3 length is 14 residues. CDR3 in DNA: TGCGCCAGCAGCTCGGGACTAAAATACAATGAGCAGTTCTTC. This gives the protein CASSSGLKYNEQFF.

The rearrangement joins TRBV5-4 to TRBJ2-7; 10 positions match TRBD1. This CDR3 contains 15 residues. With V trimmed by 0 bases and J by 6 bases, 6 bases remained unmatched. The germline CDR1 and CDR2 sequences are SGHNT and YYREEE (reference sequence). CDR3 DNA sequence: TGTGCCAGCAGCTTGGGTGGGACAGGGGTATTCGAGCAGTACTTC. Its translation is CASSLGGTGVFEQYF.

This clone was counted once. Other DNA sequences of this sample code for an identical CDR3. As DNA, the CDR3 is TGTGCCAGCTCACCCGGTAGCAATCAGCCCCAGCATTTT. Amino acids: CASSPGSNQPQHF. The chain links TRBV18 to TRBJ1-5; D ambiguous. The V gene lost 3 bases and the J gene lost 0 bases, with 3 bases spanning the gap. CDR3 length equals 13 residues. Per the germline V gene, CDR1 is KGHSH and CDR2 is LQKENI.

As regards this clone: Other DNA sequences of this sample code for an identical CDR3. The chain couples TRBV6-5 to TRBJ2-1; 9 bases fit TRBD1. Germline V lookup: CDR1 MNHEY, CDR2 SVGAGI. The CDR3 is made up of 15 amino acids. Losses at the gene ends were 6 bases for V and 6 bases for J; bases not matched to a gene: 9. The CDR3 loop reads CASRQRDRVGNEQFF. The CDR3 DNA follows: TGTGCCAGCAGGCAAAGGGACAGGGTAGGCAATGAGCAGTTCTTC.

J is TRBJ1-2 and V is TRBV25-1; possibly TRBD1 for D (5 bases). The CDR3 loop spans 14 amino acids. The ends were cut back, 2 bases at V and 1 base at J, with 8 bases in the middle. Germline CDR1 and CDR2: MGHDK and SYGVNS. CDR3 in amino acids: CASSEAGLNYGYTF. The CDR3 DNA follows: TGTGCCAGCAGTGAAGCGGGGCTTAACTATGGCTACACCTTC.

CDR3 region: CASSSRDTQYF. The CDR3 nucleotides are TGTGCCAGCAGCTCTAGAGATACGCAGTATTTT. This chain joins TRBV6-5 and TRBJ2-3; D is ambiguous. This CDR3 contains 11 residues. Germline V gene lookup returns CDR1 MNHEY and CDR2 SVGAGI. V was shortened by 6 bases and J by 5 bases, with 6 bases between the two germline ends.

This chain connects TRBV5-5 to TRBJ2-7; D is perhaps TRBD2 (5 bases). V was shortened by 0 bases and J by 3 bases, with 10 bases between the two germline ends. The CDR3 is made up of 14 amino acids. Germline V gene data show CDR1 as SGHKS and CDR2 as YYEKEE (reference sequence). The CDR3 loop reads CASSLGAGNYEQYF. Here the CDR3 DNA reads TGTGCCAGCAGCTTGGGGGCCGGGAACTACGAGCAGTACTTC.

V usage is TRBV5-1 and J usage is TRBJ2-1; 13 nucleotides line up with TRBD2. Losses at the gene ends were 4 bases for V and 9 bases for J; bases not matched to a gene: 13. The CDR3 sequence is 17 residues long. The germline V gene has CDR1 SGHRS and CDR2 YFSETQ. The CDR3 loop reads CASSPLTSGGAVGEQFF. The CDR3 nucleotides are TGCGCCAGCAGCCCATTAACTAGCGGGGGGGCCGTCGGTGAGCAGTTCTTC.

This rearrangement joins TRBV7-2 to TRBJ1-5, with 10 bases aligning to TRBD1. This CDR3 region has 15 residues. Germline V gene lookup returns CDR1 SGHTA and CDR2 FQGNSA. V shed 5 bases, J shed 6 bases, and the junction held 7 bases outside the gene matches. CDR3 residues: CASSKGQGGFQPQHF. The CDR3 nucleotides read TGTGCCAGCAGCAAAGGACAGGGGGGTTTTCAGCCCCAGCATTTT.

The V call is TRBV10-1, the J call TRBJ1-5, with no clear D. V shed 2 bases and J shed 5 bases, with 10 bases lying between them. Germline V gives CDR1 WNHNN, CDR2 SYGVQD (reference sequence). The CDR3 runs to 14 residues. The CDR3 region has the DNA TGCGCCAGCAGTGAGGGAGGGATCCATCAGCCCCAGCATTTT. As protein: CASSEGGIHQPQHF.

The CDR3 protein is CSDSGISYNEQFF. CDR3 bases: TGCAGCGATAGCGGGATCTCCTACAATGAGCAGTTCTTC. The gene calls are TRBV29-1 and TRBJ2-1; 8 nucleotides line up with TRBD2. CDR1 SQVTM and CDR2 ANQGSEA come from the germline V gene. This CDR3 has 13 residues. Losses at the gene ends were 7 bases for V and 0 bases for J; bases not matched to a gene: 2.

The chain couples TRBV23-1 to TRBJ2-3, with D perhaps TRBD1 (6 bases). TRBV23-1 is noted as an ORF with a role that remains uncertain. Trimming shortened V by 4 bases and J by 5 bases, and 19 bases separated the two germline ends. The CDR3 runs to 16 residues. In DNA form, the CDR3 reads TGCGCCAGCAGTCGACCCCCGGGACACGAACAAGATACGCAGTATTTT. Encoded protein: CASSRPPGHEQDTQYF.

The chain joins TRBV6-5 to TRBJ1-2; unclear D gene. V was pared by 8 bases and J by 7 bases, with 14 bases between. This CDR3 is built from 12 residues. Germline CDR1 MNHEY, CDR2 SVGAGI. The CDR3 spells CASEGGKIGYTF. The CDR3 DNA is TGTGCCAGCGAGGGAGGGAAGATTGGCTACACCTTC.

The genes are TRBV5-4 and TRBJ1-1, with D hard to call. The CDR3 runs 14 residues. With 4 bases removed from V and 0 bases from J, the gap between germline ends came to 10 bases. The germline V gene has CDR1 SGHNT and CDR2 YYREEE (reference sequence). In nucleotides, the CDR3 is TGTGCCAGCAGCGCGGACTTCATGAACACTGAAGCTTTCTTT. Protein product: CASSADFMNTEAFF.

J is TRBJ2-1 and V is TRBV10-2, with 10 bases identical to TRBD2. The CDR3 sequence is 16 residues long. V lost 1 base and J lost 5; bases outside the gene matches: 5. Germline V gives CDR1 WSHSY, CDR2 SAAADI. The DNA of the CDR3 is TGCGCCAGCAGTGAGTTAGCGGGGGGTGTGGACAATGAGCAGTTCTTC. The encoded protein is CASSELAGGVDNEQFF.